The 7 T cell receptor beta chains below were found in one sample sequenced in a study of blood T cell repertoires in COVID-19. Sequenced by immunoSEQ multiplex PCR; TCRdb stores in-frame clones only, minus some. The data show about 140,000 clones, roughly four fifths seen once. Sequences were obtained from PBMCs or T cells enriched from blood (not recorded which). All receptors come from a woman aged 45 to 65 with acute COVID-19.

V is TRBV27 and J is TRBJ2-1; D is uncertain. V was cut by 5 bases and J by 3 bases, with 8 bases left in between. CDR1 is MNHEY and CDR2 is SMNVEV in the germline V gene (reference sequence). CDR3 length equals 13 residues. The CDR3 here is CASSPPFYNEQFF. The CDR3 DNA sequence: TGTGCCAGCAGTCCCCCTTTCTACAATGAGCAGTTCTTC.

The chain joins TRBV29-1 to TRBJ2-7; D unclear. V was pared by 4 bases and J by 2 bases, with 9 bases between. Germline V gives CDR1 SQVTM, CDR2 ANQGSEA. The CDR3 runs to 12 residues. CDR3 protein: CSVGYSPYEQYF. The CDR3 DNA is TGCAGCGTTGGCTACAGCCCCTACGAGCAGTACTTC.

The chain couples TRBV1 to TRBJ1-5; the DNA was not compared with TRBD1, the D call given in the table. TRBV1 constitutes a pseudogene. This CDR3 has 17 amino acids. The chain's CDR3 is CTSSQEQDRDFNQPQHF. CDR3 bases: TGCACCAGCAGCCAAGAACAGGACAGGGACTTCAATCAGCCCCAGCATTTT.

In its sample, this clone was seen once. The CDR3 bases are TGTGCCAGTAGTATTACGGGAACTAATGAAAAACTGTTTTTT. Translated, it gives CASSITGTNEKLFF. V usage is TRBV19 and J usage is TRBJ1-4; D not certain. The CDR3 loop spans 14 amino acids. Between the trimmed V and J ends, which lost 3 bases and 1 base, there was a span of 6 bases. Germline values: CDR1 LNHDA, CDR2 SQIVND (reference sequence).

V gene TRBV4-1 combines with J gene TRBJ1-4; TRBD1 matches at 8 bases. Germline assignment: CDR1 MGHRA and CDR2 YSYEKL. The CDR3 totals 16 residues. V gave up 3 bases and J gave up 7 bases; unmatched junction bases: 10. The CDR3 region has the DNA TGCGCCAGCAGCCAGACACACAGGGGGGATACTGAAAAACTGTTTTTT. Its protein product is CASSQTHRGDTEKLFF.

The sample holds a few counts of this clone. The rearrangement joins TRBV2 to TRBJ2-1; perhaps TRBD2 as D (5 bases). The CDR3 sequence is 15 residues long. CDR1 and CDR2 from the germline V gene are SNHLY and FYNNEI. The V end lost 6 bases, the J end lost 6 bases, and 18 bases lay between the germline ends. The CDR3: CASRRYLDSGNEQFF. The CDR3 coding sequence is TGTGCCAGCAGGCGATACTTGGACTCGGGCAATGAGCAGTTCTTC.

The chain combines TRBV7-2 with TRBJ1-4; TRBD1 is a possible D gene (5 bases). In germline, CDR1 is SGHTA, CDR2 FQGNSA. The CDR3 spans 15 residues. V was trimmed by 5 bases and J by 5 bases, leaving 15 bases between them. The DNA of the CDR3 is TGTGCCAGCAGCCCGGCGGGGCAGATAAATGAAAAACTGTTTTTT. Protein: CASSPAGQINEKLFF.